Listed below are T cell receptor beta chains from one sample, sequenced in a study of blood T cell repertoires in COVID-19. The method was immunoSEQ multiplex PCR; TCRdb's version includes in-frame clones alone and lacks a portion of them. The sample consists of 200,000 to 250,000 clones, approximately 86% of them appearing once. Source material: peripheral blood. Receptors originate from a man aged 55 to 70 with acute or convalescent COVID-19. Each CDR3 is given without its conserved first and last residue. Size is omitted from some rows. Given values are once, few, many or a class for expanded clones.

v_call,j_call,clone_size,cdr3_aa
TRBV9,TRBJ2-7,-,ASSGKDKGFDEQY
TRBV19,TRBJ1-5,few,ASSTGTGGGQPQH
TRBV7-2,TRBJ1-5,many,ASSLVEGRQPQH
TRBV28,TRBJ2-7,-,ASRTGTYEQY
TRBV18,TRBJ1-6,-,ASSPAGAGNNSPLH
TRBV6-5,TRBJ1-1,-,ASRPRGLVWTEAF
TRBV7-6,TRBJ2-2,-,ASSRGTSGLGLDGELF
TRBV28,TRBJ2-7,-,ASSLGGAGGTYEQY
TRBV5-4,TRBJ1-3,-,ASSLATGVTGNTIY
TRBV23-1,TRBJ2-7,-,ASSQINRQGSYEQY
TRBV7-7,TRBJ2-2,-,ASSTGLAVTGELF
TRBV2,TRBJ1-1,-,ASSERGGFTEAF
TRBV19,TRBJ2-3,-,ASRTTGTGDTDTQY
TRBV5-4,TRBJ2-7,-,ASSLSGQRTYEQY
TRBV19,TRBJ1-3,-,ASNTGTGFSIPGNTIY
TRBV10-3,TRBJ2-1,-,AISGLLAGGYNEQF
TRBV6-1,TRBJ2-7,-,ASSATDSGGRREQY
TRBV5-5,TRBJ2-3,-,ASSFNTDTQY